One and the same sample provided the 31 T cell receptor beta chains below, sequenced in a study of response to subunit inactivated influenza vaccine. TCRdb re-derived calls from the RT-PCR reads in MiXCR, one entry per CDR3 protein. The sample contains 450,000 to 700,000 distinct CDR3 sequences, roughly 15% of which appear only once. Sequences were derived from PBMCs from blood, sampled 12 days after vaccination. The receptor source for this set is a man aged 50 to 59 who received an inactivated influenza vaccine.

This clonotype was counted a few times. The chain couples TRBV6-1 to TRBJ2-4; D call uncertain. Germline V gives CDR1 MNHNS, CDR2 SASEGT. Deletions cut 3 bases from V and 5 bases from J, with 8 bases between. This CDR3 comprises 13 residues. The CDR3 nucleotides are TGTGCCAGCAGTGATTACAGACAAAACATTCAGTACTTC. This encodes CASSDYRQNIQYF.

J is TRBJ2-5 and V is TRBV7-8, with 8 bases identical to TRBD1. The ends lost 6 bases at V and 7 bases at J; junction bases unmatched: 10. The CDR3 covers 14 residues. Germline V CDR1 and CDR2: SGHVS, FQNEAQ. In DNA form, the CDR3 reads TGTGCCAGCAGACCTGACAGGGGTTTAGGGACCCAGTACTTC. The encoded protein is CASRPDRGLGTQYF. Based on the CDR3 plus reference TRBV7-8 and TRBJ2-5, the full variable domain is GAGVSQSPRYKVAKRGQDVALRCDPISGHVSLFWYQQALGQGPEFLTYFQNEAQLDKSGLPSDRFFAERPEGSVSTLKIQRTQQEDSAVYLCASRPDRGLGTQYFGPGTRLLVL.

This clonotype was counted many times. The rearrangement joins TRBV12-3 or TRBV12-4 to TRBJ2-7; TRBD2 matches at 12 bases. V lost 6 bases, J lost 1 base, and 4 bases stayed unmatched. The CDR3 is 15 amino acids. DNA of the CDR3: TGTGCCAGCAGACCACTAGCGGGAGGTTCCTACGAGCAGTACTTC. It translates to CASRPLAGGSYEQYF.

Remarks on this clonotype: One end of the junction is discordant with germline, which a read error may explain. The CDR3 sequence is CASSPQRGGPTGTQYF. DNA of the CDR3: TGCGCCAGCAGCCCTCAAAGAGGGGGGCCAACAGGTACGCAGTATTTT. The J gene is TRBJ2-3, the V gene TRBV4-3; D could derive from TRBD1 or TRBD2 (6 bases each). In germline, CDR1 is LGHNA, CDR2 YSLEER. The CDR3 covers 16 residues.

The CDR3 sequence: CASSYTTTGELFF. CDR3 nucleotide sequence: TGTGCCAGCAGCTATACCACCACCGGGGAGCTGTTTTTT. This chain connects TRBV7-3 to TRBJ2-2; D not resolved. The CDR3 has 13 residues. Germline CDR1 is SGHTA and CDR2 is FQGTGA. Trimming removed 4 bases at V and 4 bases at J, with 7 bases between.

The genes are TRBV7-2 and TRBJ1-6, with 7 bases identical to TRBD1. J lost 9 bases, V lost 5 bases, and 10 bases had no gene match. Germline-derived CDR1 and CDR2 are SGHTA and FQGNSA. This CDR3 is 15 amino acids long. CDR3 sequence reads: CASSTTGERSSPLHF. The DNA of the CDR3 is TGTGCCAGCAGCACAACAGGGGAAAGGAGTTCACCCCTCCACTTT.

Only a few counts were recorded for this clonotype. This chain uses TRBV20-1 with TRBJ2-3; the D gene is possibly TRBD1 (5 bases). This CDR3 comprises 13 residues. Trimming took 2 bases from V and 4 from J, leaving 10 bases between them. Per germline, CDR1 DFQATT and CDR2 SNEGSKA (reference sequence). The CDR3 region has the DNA TGCAGTGCTAGACCCCAGGGTGCAGATACGCAGTATTTT. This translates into CSARPQGADTQYF.

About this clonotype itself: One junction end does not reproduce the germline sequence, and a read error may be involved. The CDR3 nucleotides read TGTGCTAGCAGGAAAGGGTATGGAGAGACCCAGTACTTC. Translating gives CASRKGYGETQYF. The V gene is TRBV7-7, the J gene TRBJ2-5; D unresolved. The CDR3 is 13 residues long. CDR1 is SSHAT, CDR2 FNYEAQ, per germline (reference sequence).

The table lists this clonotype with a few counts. The DNA of the CDR3 is TGTGCCAGTAGGCCTCAACAGGGGATCGATCAGCCCCAGCATTTT. Its protein is CASRPQQGIDQPQHF. The chain uses TRBV19 and TRBJ1-5; 7 bases agree with TRBD1. Germline CDR1 is LNHDA and CDR2 is SQIVND (reference sequence). V lost 6 bases and J lost 5; bases outside the gene matches: 10. The CDR3 is 15 amino acids.

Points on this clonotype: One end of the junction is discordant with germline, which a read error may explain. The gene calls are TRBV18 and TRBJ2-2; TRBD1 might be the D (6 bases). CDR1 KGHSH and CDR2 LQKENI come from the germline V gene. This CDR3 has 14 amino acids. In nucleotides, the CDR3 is TGTGCCAGCTCACCACCGGGACAATCCGGGCAGCTGTTTTTT. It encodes CASSPPGQSGQLFF.

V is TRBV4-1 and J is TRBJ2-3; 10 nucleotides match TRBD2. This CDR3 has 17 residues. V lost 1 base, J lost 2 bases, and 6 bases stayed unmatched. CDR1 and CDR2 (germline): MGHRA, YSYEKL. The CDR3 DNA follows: TGCGCCAGCAGCCAAGGACCAGCGGGGGGGTACACAGATACGCAGTATTTT. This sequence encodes CASSQGPAGGYTDTQYF.

CDR3 loop: CASRVMGSSGNTIYF. In DNA, the CDR3 is TGCGCCAGCAGGGTTATGGGGAGCTCTGGAAACACCATATATTTT. This chain uses TRBV5-1 with TRBJ1-3; D is undetermined. The V end was cut by 5 bases, the J end by 0 bases, with 12 bases between. Germline assignment: CDR1 SGHRS and CDR2 YFSETQ. This CDR3 has 15 amino acids.

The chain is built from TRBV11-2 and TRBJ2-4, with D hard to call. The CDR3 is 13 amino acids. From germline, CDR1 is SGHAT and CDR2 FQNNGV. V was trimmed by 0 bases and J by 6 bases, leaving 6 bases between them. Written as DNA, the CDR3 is TGTGCCAGCAGCTTAGATCTTAGAAACATTCAGTACTTC. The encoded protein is CASSLDLRNIQYF. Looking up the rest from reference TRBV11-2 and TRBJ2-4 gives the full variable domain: EAGVAQSPRYKIIEKRQSVAFWCNPISGHATLYWYQQILGQGPKLLIQFQNNGVVDDSQLPKDRFSAERLKGVDSTLKIQPAKLEDSAVYLCASSLDLRNIQYFGAGTRLSVL.

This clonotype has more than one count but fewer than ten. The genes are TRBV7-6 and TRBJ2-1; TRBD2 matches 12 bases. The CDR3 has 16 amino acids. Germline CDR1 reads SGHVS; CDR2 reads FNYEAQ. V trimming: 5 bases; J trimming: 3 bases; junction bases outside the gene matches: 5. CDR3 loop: CASSRGTSGFYNEQFF. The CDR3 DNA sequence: TGTGCCAGCAGCCGCGGGACTAGCGGGTTCTACAATGAGCAGTTCTTC.

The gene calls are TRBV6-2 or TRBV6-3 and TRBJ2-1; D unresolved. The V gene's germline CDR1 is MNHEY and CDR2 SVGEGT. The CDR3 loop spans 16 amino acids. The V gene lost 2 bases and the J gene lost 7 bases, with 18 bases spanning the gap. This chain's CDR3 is CASSYTPRQFGNEQFF. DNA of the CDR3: TGTGCCAGCAGTTACACCCCGAGACAATTCGGAAATGAGCAGTTCTTC.

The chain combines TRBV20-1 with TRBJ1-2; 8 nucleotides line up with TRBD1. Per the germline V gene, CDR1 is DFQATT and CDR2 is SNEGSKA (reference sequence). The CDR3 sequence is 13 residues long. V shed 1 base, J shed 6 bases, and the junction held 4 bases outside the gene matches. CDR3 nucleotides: TGCAGTGCTAGAGGGCAGGGGGCGAATGGCTACACCTTC. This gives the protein CSARGQGANGYTF.

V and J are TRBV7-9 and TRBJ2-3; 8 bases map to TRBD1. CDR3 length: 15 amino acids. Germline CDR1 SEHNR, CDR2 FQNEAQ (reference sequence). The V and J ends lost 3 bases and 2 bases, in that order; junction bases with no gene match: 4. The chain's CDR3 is CASSFWTGNTDTQYF. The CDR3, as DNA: TGTGCCAGCAGCTTCTGGACAGGGAACACAGATACGCAGTATTTT.

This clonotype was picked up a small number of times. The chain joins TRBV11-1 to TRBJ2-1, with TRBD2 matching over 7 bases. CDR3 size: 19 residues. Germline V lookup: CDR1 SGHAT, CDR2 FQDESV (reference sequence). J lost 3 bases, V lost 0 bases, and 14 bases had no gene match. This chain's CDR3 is CASSLATLGASGNYNEQFF. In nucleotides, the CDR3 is TGTGCCAGCAGCTTAGCGACGCTTGGTGCTAGCGGAAACTACAATGAGCAGTTCTTC.

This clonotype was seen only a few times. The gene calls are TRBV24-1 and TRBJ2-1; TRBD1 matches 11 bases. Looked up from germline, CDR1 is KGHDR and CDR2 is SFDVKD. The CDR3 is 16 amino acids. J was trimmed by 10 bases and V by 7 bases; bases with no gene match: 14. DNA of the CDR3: TGTGCCACCAGCGTCCTCGGGACAGGGGGTTTACGGGAGCAGTTCTTC. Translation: CATSVLGTGGLREQFF.

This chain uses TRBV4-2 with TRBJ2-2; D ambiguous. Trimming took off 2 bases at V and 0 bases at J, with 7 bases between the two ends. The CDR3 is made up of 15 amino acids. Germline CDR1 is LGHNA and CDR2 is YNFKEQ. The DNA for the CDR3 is TGTGCCAGCAGCCAATTCGTCTCGAACACCGGGGAGCTGTTTTTT. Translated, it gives CASSQFVSNTGELFF.

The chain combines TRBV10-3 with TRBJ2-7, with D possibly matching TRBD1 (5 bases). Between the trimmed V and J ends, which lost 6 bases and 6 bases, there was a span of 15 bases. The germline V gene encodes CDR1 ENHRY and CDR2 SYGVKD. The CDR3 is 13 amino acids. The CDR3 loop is CAISPDPQGEQYF. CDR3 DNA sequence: TGTGCCATCAGCCCTGACCCCCAGGGCGAGCAGTACTTC.

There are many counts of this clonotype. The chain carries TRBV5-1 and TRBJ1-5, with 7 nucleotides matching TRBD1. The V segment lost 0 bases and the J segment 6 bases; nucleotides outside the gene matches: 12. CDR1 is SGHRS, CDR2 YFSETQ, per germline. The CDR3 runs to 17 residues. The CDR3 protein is CASSLGDLGGATQPQHF. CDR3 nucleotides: TGCGCCAGCAGCTTGGGGGATTTAGGGGGCGCAACTCAGCCCCAGCATTTT.

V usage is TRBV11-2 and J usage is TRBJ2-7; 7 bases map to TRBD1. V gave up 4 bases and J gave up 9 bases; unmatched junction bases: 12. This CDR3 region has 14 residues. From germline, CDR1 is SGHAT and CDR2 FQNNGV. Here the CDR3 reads CASSSGQNIGAQYF. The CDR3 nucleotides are TGTGCCAGCAGCTCGGGACAGAACATAGGCGCGCAGTACTTC.

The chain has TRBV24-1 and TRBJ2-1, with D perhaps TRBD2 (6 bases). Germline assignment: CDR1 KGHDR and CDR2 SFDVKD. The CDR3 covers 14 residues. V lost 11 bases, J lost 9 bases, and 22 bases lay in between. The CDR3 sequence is CASDKSGWGGEQFF. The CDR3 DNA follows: TGTGCCAGTGACAAGAGCGGGTGGGGTGGTGAGCAGTTCTTC.

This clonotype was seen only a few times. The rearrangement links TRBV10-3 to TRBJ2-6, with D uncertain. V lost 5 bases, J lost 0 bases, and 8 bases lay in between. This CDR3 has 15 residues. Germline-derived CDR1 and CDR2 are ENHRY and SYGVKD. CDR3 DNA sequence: TGTGCCATCAGTTCTTTCATCTCTGGGGCCAACGTCCTGACTTTC. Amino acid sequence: CAISSFISGANVLTF.

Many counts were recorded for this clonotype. CDR3 loop: CSAERGSGLRDEQFF. The CDR3 bases are TGCAGCGCCGAAAGGGGTAGCGGGCTGCGGGATGAGCAGTTCTTC. The V call is TRBV29-1, the J call TRBJ2-1, with 7 bases identical to TRBD2. This CDR3 contains 15 residues. V dropped 7 bases and J dropped 8; count of bases not matched to a gene: 17. CDR1 and CDR2 (germline): SQVTM, ANQGSEA.

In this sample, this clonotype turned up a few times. The CDR3 loop is CASSTGQGDDGYTF. The CDR3 DNA is TGCGCCAGCAGCACCGGACAGGGGGACGATGGCTACACCTTC. J is TRBJ1-2 and V is TRBV5-1; 10 bases map to TRBD1. The CDR3 covers 14 residues. J lost 6 bases, V lost 4 bases, and 6 bases had no gene match. Germline assignment: CDR1 SGHRS and CDR2 YFSETQ.

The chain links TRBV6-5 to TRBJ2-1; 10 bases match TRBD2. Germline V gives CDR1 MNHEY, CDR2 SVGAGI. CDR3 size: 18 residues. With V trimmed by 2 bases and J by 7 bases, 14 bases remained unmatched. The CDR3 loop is CASSYLTSGVGHRNEQFF. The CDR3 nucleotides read TGTGCCAGCAGTTACCTAACTAGCGGGGTCGGACATAGGAATGAGCAGTTCTTC.

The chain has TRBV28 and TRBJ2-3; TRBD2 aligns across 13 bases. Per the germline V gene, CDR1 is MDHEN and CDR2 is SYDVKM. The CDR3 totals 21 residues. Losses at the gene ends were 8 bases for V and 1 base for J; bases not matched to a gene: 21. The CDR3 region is CASLPNTLRTSGGLRTDTQYF. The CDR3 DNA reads TGTGCCAGCTTGCCTAACACTTTAAGGACTAGCGGGGGCCTTCGCACAGATACGCAGTATTTT.

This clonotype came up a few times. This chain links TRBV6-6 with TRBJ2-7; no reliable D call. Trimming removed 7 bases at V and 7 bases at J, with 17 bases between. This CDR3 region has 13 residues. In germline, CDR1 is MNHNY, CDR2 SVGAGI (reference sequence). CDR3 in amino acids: CASTPVGSYEQYF. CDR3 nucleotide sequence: TGTGCCAGCACCCCGGTGGGCAGTTATGAGCAGTACTTC.

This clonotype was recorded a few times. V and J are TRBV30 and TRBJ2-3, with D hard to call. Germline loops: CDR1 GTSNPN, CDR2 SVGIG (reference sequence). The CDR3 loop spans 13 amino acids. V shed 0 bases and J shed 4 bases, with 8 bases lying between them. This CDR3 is CAWSVVPADTQYF. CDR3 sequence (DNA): TGTGCCTGGAGTGTGGTCCCTGCAGATACGCAGTATTTT. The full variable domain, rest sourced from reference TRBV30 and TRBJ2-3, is SQTIHQWPATLVQPVGSPLSLECTVEGTSNPNLYWYRQAAGRGLQLLFYSVGIGQISSEVPQNLSASRPQDRQFILSSKKLLLSDSGFYLCAWSVVPADTQYFGPGTRLTVL.